These 26 T cell receptor beta chains were sequenced from one sample in a study of cytomegalovirus exposure and HLA in healthy donors. The method was immunoSEQ multiplex PCR; TCRdb's version includes in-frame clones alone and lacks a portion of them. The sample shows 85,000 to 90,000 clones, 96% of them seen only once. The sample taken for sequencing was PBMCs. The source of these receptors is a man aged 18 to 29 in good health and CMV-seronegative.

V is TRBV28 and J is TRBJ1-4; 8 positions agree with TRBD1. The V segment lost 6 bases and the J segment 7 bases; nucleotides outside the gene matches: 7. The CDR3 is made up of 14 amino acids. The V gene's germline CDR1 is MDHEN and CDR2 SYDVKM. The CDR3 is CASSPGTGLEKLFF. In DNA form, the CDR3 reads TGTGCCAGCAGCCCCGGGACAGGCCTTGAAAAACTGTTTTTT.

The chain uses TRBV30 and TRBJ1-2, with 7 bases matching TRBD1. CDR3 length: 14 amino acids. Germline V gene data show CDR1 as GTSNPN and CDR2 as SVGIG (reference sequence). V shed 3 bases and J 3 bases; nucleotides not matched to a gene: 7. The CDR3 sequence is CAWSVRQGDYGYTF. The CDR3 region has the DNA TGTGCCTGGAGCGTAAGACAGGGCGACTATGGCTACACCTTC.

This chain uses TRBV9 with TRBJ2-1, with 8 bases lining up with TRBD2. Losses at the gene ends were 4 bases for V and 4 bases for J; bases not matched to a gene: 10. The CDR3 consists of 16 residues. Germline V gives CDR1 SGDLS, CDR2 YYNGEE. The CDR3 sequence is CASSPGLAPLYNEQFF. CDR3 coding DNA: TGTGCCAGCAGCCCCGGACTAGCTCCCTTATACAATGAGCAGTTCTTC.

This sequence joins TRBV19 and TRBJ1-2, with D possibly matching TRBD1 (6 bases). Trimming left V 5 bases short and J 0 bases short, with 16 bases between. The CDR3 runs to 16 residues. Germline V gene data show CDR1 as LNHDA and CDR2 as SQIVND (reference sequence). This chain's CDR3 is CASSFDRQEPNYGYTF. The CDR3 DNA sequence: TGTGCCAGTAGTTTCGATCGACAGGAACCTAACTATGGCTACACCTTC.

The chain joins TRBV2 to TRBJ1-2; D is possibly TRBD1 (6 bases). The V end was cut by 3 bases, the J end by 0 bases, with 14 bases between. The germline V gene has CDR1 SNHLY and CDR2 FYNNEI. There are 16 residues in the CDR3. CDR3 nucleotide sequence: TGTGCCAGCAGTGATTGGGTGGGGACATCTAACTATGGCTACACCTTC. It translates to CASSDWVGTSNYGYTF.

The J gene is TRBJ1-2, the V gene TRBV19, with D possibly TRBD1 on 5 matching bases. Germline V gives CDR1 LNHDA, CDR2 SQIVND (reference sequence). This CDR3 comprises 16 residues. V was cut by 1 base and J by 0 bases, with 12 bases left in between. The CDR3 region has the DNA TGTGCCAGTAGTATAGCCCCTTGGGGGGCTAACTATGGCTACACCTTC. Translated: CASSIAPWGANYGYTF.

The genes are TRBV27 and TRBJ2-3; 10 bases are a match to TRBD1. The CDR3 consists of 19 residues. Germline trimming cut 4 bases from V and 0 bases from J; bases unmatched to any gene: 13. The germline CDR1 and CDR2 sequences are MNHEY and SMNVEV (reference sequence). CDR3 nucleotides: TGTGCCAGCAGTTCGGGCCCCCAGACAGGGGGCTATAGCACAGATACGCAGTATTTT. Amino acid sequence: CASSSGPQTGGYSTDTQYF.

This sequence joins TRBV5-1 and TRBJ2-3, with 9 positions matching TRBD2. The CDR3 spans 17 residues. V shed 0 bases, J shed 2 bases, and the junction held 7 bases outside the gene matches. In germline, CDR1 is SGHRS, CDR2 YFSETQ. CDR3 region: CASSLGLAALDTDTQYF. As DNA, the CDR3 is TGCGCCAGCAGCTTGGGACTAGCGGCCTTAGACACAGATACGCAGTATTTT. Supplemented by reference TRBV5-1 and TRBJ2-3, the full variable domain reads KAGVTQTPRYLIKTRGQQVTLSCSPISGHRSVSWYQQTPGQGLQFLFEYFSETQRNKGNFPGRFSGRQFSNSRSEMNVSTLELGDSALYLCASSLGLAALDTDTQYFGPGTRLTVL.

The V and J genes are TRBV2 and TRBJ1-1; 8 bases map to TRBD1. Per germline, CDR1 SNHLY and CDR2 FYNNEI. The CDR3 runs to 11 residues. V gave up 9 bases and J gave up 6 bases; unmatched junction bases: 3. Here the CDR3 DNA reads TGTGCCAGTATACAGGGGGCTGAAGCTTTCTTT. It specifies CASIQGAEAFF. The full variable domain, in which reference TRBV2 and TRBJ1-1 provide the parts outside the CDR3, is EPEVTQTPSHQVTQMGQEVILRCVPISNHLYFYWYRQILGQKVEFLVSFYNNEISEKSEIFDDQFSVERPDGSNFTLKIRSTKLEDSAMYFCASIQGAEAFFGQGTRLTVV.

The CDR3 is CASSPWTGSTSTDTQYF. CDR3 DNA: TGTGCCAGCAGCCCTTGGACAGGGTCCACTAGCACAGATACGCAGTATTTT. The V call is TRBV7-3, the J call TRBJ2-3; 8 bases map to TRBD1. The length of the CDR3 is 17 residues. The germline CDR1 and CDR2 sequences are SGHTA and FQGTGA. V lost 5 bases, J lost 0 bases, and 10 bases stayed unmatched.

CDR3 region: CASSLSQGARGYTF. CDR3 DNA: TGTGCCAGCAGCCTCTCACAGGGGGCGCGGGGCTACACCTTC. The chain employs TRBV28 and TRBJ1-2; 9 bases fit TRBD1. The CDR3 covers 14 residues. Germline loops: CDR1 MDHEN, CDR2 SYDVKM. The V gene end was trimmed by 6 bases and the J gene end by 8 bases; junction bases not matched to a gene: 10.

This chain links TRBV28 with TRBJ2-7; no clear D. The ends were cut back, 3 bases at V and 3 bases at J, with 6 bases in the middle. CDR3 length equals 12 residues. Per germline, CDR1 MDHEN and CDR2 SYDVKM. CDR3 nucleotide sequence: TGTGCCAGCAGTTTTAACGGCTACGAGCAGTACTTC. This sequence encodes CASSFNGYEQYF.

V usage is TRBV5-6 and J usage is TRBJ1-4; 10 bases are a match to TRBD1. V lost 5 bases to trimming and J lost 7 bases; unmatched junction nucleotides: 11. There are 16 residues in the CDR3. Germline V CDR1 and CDR2: SGHDT, YYEEEE. Here the CDR3 DNA reads TGTGCCAGCAGTTCCCCAAGACAGGGGGCTGCTGAAAAACTGTTTTTT. Protein product: CASSSPRQGAAEKLFF.

The chain employs TRBV4-1 and TRBJ2-4; D is undetermined. Germline CDR1 MGHRA, CDR2 YSYEKL. V gave up 0 bases and J gave up 9 bases, with 15 bases separating them. The CDR3 is 15 residues long. The CDR3 DNA is TGCGCCAGCAGCCAAGAATCCGCCCTAGGTTTCATTCAGTACTTC. Translation gives CASSQESALGFIQYF.

This chain's CDR3 is CASSFLPGGEETQYF. The CDR3 DNA sequence: TGTGCCAGCAGCTTCCTACCGGGGGGGGAAGAGACCCAGTACTTC. The V gene is TRBV11-2, the J gene TRBJ2-5; 8 bases agree with TRBD2. This CDR3 comprises 15 residues. Germline assignment: CDR1 SGHAT and CDR2 FQNNGV. Trimming removed 3 bases from V and 3 bases from J; junction bases left unmatched: 6.

This clone occurred once. V gene TRBV28 combines with J gene TRBJ1-2; D remains ambiguous. V gave up 3 bases and J gave up 7 bases, with 3 bases separating them. Germline-derived CDR1 and CDR2 are MDHEN and SYDVKM. CDR3 length: 10 residues. CDR3 amino acids: CASSFRGYTF. CDR3 coding DNA: TGTGCCAGCAGTTTTCGTGGCTACACCTTC.

CDR3: CASSLTGDSYEQYF. The CDR3 DNA follows: TGTGCCAGTAGCCTGACAGGAGACTCCTACGAGCAGTACTTC. The chain is built from TRBV19 and TRBJ2-7, with a weak D call TRBD1 (6 bases). There are 14 residues in the CDR3. Trimming pared 6 bases from V and 0 bases from J, leaving 12 bases between. Germline-derived CDR1 and CDR2 are LNHDA and SQIVND (reference sequence).

The chain couples TRBV29-1 to TRBJ2-3; 13 positions match TRBD2. The CDR3 consists of 16 residues. Germline V CDR1 and CDR2: SQVTM, ANQGSEA. After removal of 7 bases from V and 0 bases from J, the junction contained 7 bases not matched to a gene. CDR3 bases: TGCAGCGCAACGGGACTAGCGGGAATTAGCACAGATACGCAGTATTTT. It encodes CSATGLAGISTDTQYF.

The chain combines TRBV28 with TRBJ1-5; D is unresolved. The CDR3 has 14 amino acids. CDR1 and CDR2 (germline): MDHEN, SYDVKM. V was cut by 2 bases and J by 4 bases, with 9 bases left in between. The CDR3 here is CASSLPGRNQPQHF. The CDR3, as DNA: TGTGCCAGCAGTTTACCCGGCAGGAATCAGCCCCAGCATTTT.

The chain carries TRBV5-1 and TRBJ2-3, with 10 bases identical to TRBD2. Trimming removed 2 bases from V and 0 bases from J; junction bases left unmatched: 9. This CDR3 spans 18 amino acids. Germline CDR1 SGHRS, CDR2 YFSETQ. The CDR3 bases are TGCGCCAGCAGCTTCCTAGCGGGAGTAGCCAGGAGCACAGATACGCAGTATTTT. It is translated as CASSFLAGVARSTDTQYF.

The chain employs TRBV28 and TRBJ2-3; TRBD2 might be the D (5 bases). The germline V gene encodes CDR1 MDHEN and CDR2 SYDVKM. V was clipped by 4 bases and J by 1 base, with 12 bases between them. The CDR3 runs 15 residues. The chain's CDR3 is CASSSPPGGTDTQYF. DNA for the CDR3: TGTGCCAGCAGTTCCCCCCCCGGGGGCACAGATACGCAGTATTTT. Variable domain in full (rest from reference TRBV28 and TRBJ2-3): DVKVTQSSRYLVKRTGEKVFLECVQDMDHENMFWYRQDPGLGLRLIYFSYDVKMKEKGDIPEGYSVSREKKERFSLILESASTNQTSMYLCASSSPPGGTDTQYFGPGTRLTVL.

The chain joins TRBV5-5 to TRBJ2-1; the match to TRBD2 covers 10 bases. Trimming removed 4 bases from V and 10 bases from J; junction bases left unmatched: 11. Germline CDR1 SGHKS, CDR2 YYEKEE (reference sequence). CDR3 length: 15 residues. CDR3 protein: CASSRELAGDREQFF. CDR3 in DNA: TGTGCCAGCAGCCGGGAGCTAGCGGGGGACAGGGAGCAGTTCTTC.

This clone was picked up a small number of times. This sequence joins TRBV5-8 and TRBJ2-1; the D gene is possibly TRBD2 (5 bases). CDR3 length equals 12 residues. V lost 2 bases to trimming and J lost 10 bases, with 10 bases between them. The germline V gene encodes CDR1 SGHTS and CDR2 YDEGEE. The CDR3 coding sequence is TGTGCCAGCAGCTTCCGGGGAGCCGAGCAGTTCTTC. Translation: CASSFRGAEQFF.

CDR3 DNA sequence: TGCGCCAGCAGCGGGGGAAAGGGACTAGCGGGAATCCTGAACACCGGGGAGCTGTTTTTT. Translated, it gives CASSGGKGLAGILNTGELFF. V and J are TRBV5-1 and TRBJ2-2; the match to TRBD2 covers 13 bases. The CDR3 is 20 residues long. Germline loops: CDR1 SGHRS, CDR2 YFSETQ. V dropped 4 bases and J dropped 1; count of bases not matched to a gene: 13.

This clone was observed once. The chain has TRBV7-9 and TRBJ2-7, with 10 positions matching TRBD1. The CDR3 sequence is 14 residues long. Germline assignment: CDR1 SEHNR and CDR2 FQNEAQ (reference sequence). Germline trimming cut 6 bases from V and 5 bases from J; bases unmatched to any gene: 7. Written as DNA, the CDR3 is TGTGCCAGCAGGCGACCTGGACAGGGGGACGAGCAGTACGTC. Its protein product is CASRRPGQGDEQYV.

This rearrangement joins TRBV2 to TRBJ1-1; 7 nucleotides align to TRBD1. The germline CDR1 and CDR2 sequences are SNHLY and FYNNEI. The V gene end was trimmed by 1 base and the J gene end by 4 bases; junction bases not matched to a gene: 0. This CDR3 has 13 residues. DNA for the CDR3: TGTGCCAGCAGTGAAGGACAGGGCACTGAAGCTTTCTTT. Its translation: CASSEGQGTEAFF.